This T cell receptor beta chain originates from a study of cytomegalovirus exposure and HLA in healthy donors. As concerns this clone: Its antigen is not known.

V trimming: 6 bases; J trimming: 10 bases; junction bases outside the gene matches: 16. Germline CDR1 LNHDA, CDR2 SQIVND (reference sequence). The CDR3 is 15 amino acids. Whole-study findings and limits: Reports showed the classifier diagnosing cytomegalovirus status with high specificity and sensitivity. The study put some 150 TCR beta chains on its list as cytomegalovirus-associated.

Both 60 Vbeta primers and 13 Jbeta primers went into the PCR. TCRdb's table, derived via immunoSEQ multiplex PCR, lists solely in-frame clones and lacks some. In the table there are tens of thousands of clones, approximately 80% of which are singletons. The source is a male donor in good health and CMV-seronegative. This chain uses TRBV19 with TRBJ1-2, with 8 bases lining up with TRBD1. Source material: PBMCs. The CDR3 loop reads CASSPETGAWVSYTF. The CDR3 DNA follows: TGTGCCAGTAGCCCAGAGACAGGGGCTTGGGTTTCCTACACCTTC.